This T cell receptor (beta chain) was recovered during a study of cytotoxic CD8 clonotypes in ibrutinib-treated CLL. Study-wide background: Patients gave response samples after a median approximately 11 months of treatment, range 6 to 36. Findings and limits, study-wide: Rare overall, public clonotypes shrank or held steady under therapy.

Germline CDR1 SGHNT, CDR2 YYREEE (reference sequence). The V and J ends lost 1 base and 0 bases respectively, with 7 bases between them. This CDR3 is 14 amino acids long. For this clone: Its antigen is as yet unknown.

Clones were read by immunoSEQ multiplex PCR, and TCRdb kept only the in-frame ones, dropping some. The data show about 24,000 clones, approximately 81% seen once. The J gene is TRBJ1-1, the V gene TRBV5-4, with D hard to call. The sequences come from PBMCs, collected before ibrutinib treatment. The sequence derives from a human donor with chronic lymphocytic leukemia. The CDR3 reads CASSLPKLNTEAFF. The CDR3 region has the DNA TGTGCCAGCAGCTTGCCCAAGTTGAACACTGAAGCTTTCTTT.